This is a list of T cell receptor beta chains from one sample in a study of T cell responses to AZD1222 COVID-19 vaccine. Generated by immunoSEQ multiplex PCR, the TCRdb table keeps only in-frame clones and is missing some. The profile shows 140,000 to 150,000 clones, 75% to 90% of them singletons. Sequenced material: peripheral blood, taken on day 0 of MenACWY control vaccination. The source is an adult in good health. The CDR3 runs from the conserved cysteine through the conserved F or W. A D gene is named only where the DNA matches it firmly. A clone size is listed for some rows: how often the clone was seen (once, few, many), or a class if it is expanded.

V	D	size	J	CDR3	DNA
TRBV18	NA	NA	TRBJ1-1	CASSPGGLVFF	TGTGCCAGCTCACCAGGAGGGTTGGTTTTCTTT
TRBV5-4	TRBD1	NA	TRBJ2-7	CASSPGTGAPSYEQYF	TGTGCCAGCAGCCCCGGGACAGGGGCGCCAAGCTACGAGCAGTACTTC
TRBV7-9	TRBD1	NA	TRBJ1-1	CASSLGQDIYYTEAFF	TGTGCCAGCAGCTTGGGACAGGACATCTACTACACTGAAGCTTTCTTT
TRBV6-6	TRBD1	NA	TRBJ1-1	CASARQGVTEAFF	TGTGCCAGCGCTAGACAGGGAGTAACTGAAGCTTTCTTT
TRBV27	TRBD1	NA	TRBJ2-5	CASSSTGPPQETQYF	TGTGCCAGCAGTTCGACAGGGCCTCCCCAAGAGACCCAGTACTTC
TRBV7-9	TRBD1	few	TRBJ2-2	CASSSRTGETGELFF	TGTGCCAGCAGCTCCCGGACAGGCGAAACCGGGGAGCTGTTTTTT
TRBV25-1	NA	NA	TRBJ1-3	CASRDAGPPSGNTIYF	TGTGCCAGCAGGGATGCCGGGCCTCCTTCTGGAAACACCATATATTTT
TRBV14	NA	NA	TRBJ1-4	CASSRPNGARAATNEKLFF	TGTGCCAGCAGCCGCCCCAATGGGGCCAGGGCTGCAACTAATGAAAAACTGTTTTTT
TRBV9	NA	NA	TRBJ1-1	CASSVDAVNTEAFF	TGTGCCAGCAGCGTAGATGCGGTGAACACTGAAGCTTTCTTT
TRBV11-2	TRBD1	NA	TRBJ1-4	CASSLETGVDEKLFF	TGTGCCAGCAGCTTAGAGACAGGGGTGGATGAAAAACTGTTTTTT
TRBV7-9	TRBD1	NA	TRBJ1-2	CASSLSRRGDIGGYTF	TGTGCCAGCAGCTTAAGTCGCAGGGGGGATATAGGAGGCTACACCTTC
TRBV2	NA	NA	TRBJ2-7	CASTERGWEQYF	TGTGCCAGCACCGAGAGAGGGTGGGAGCAGTACTTC
TRBV20-1	NA	NA	TRBJ2-1	CSASSGSTSYNEQFF	TGCAGTGCTAGTTCGGGGTCCACCTCCTACAATGAGCAGTTCTTC
TRBV7-8	TRBD1	NA	TRBJ1-1	CASKDRGGDTEAFF	TGTGCCAGTAAGGACAGGGGAGGTGACACTGAAGCTTTCTTT
TRBV2	TRBD2	NA	TRBJ2-1	CASREGTSGYNEQFF	TGTGCCAGCAGGGAGGGGACTAGCGGTTACAATGAGCAGTTCTTC
TRBV7-6	NA	NA	TRBJ2-1	CASSPDQRGNEQFF	TGTGCCAGCAGCCCAGATCAGAGGGGGAATGAGCAGTTCTTC
TRBV19	TRBD1	few	TRBJ1-1	CASSILMRTGRLNEAFF	TGTGCCAGTAGTATCTTGATGAGGACAGGGCGCTTAAATGAAGCTTTCTTT
TRBV18	TRBD1	NA	TRBJ1-1	CASSPDRGQGGKTEAFF	TGTGCCAGCTCACCCGACAGGGGTCAAGGAGGGAAGACTGAAGCTTTCTTT
TRBV2	TRBD1	NA	TRBJ2-1	CASSAGQEAYNEQFF	TGTGCCAGCAGTGCGGGACAGGAGGCCTACAATGAGCAGTTCTTC
TRBV20-1	NA	NA	TRBJ2-7	CSASRHRAETADYEQYF	TGCAGTGCTAGTCGGCACCGGGCGGAGACGGCAGATTACGAGCAGTACTTC
TRBV13	NA	NA	TRBJ1-3	CASSFPASGNTIYF	TGTGCCAGCAGCTTTCCCGCCTCTGGAAACACCATATATTTT
TRBV6-5	NA	once	TRBJ1-1	CASSSNPLNTEAFF	TGTGCCAGCAGTAGTAACCCGCTGAACACTGAAGCTTTCTTT
TRBV3-1/TRBV3-2	NA	NA	TRBJ1-4	CASSQVQKLFF	TGTGCCAGCAGCCAAGTCCAAAAACTGTTTTTT
TRBV11-2	NA	few	TRBJ2-1	CASALARLGEQFF	TGTGCCAGCGCGTTAGCGAGATTGGGAGAGCAGTTCTTC
TRBV3-1/TRBV3-2	NA	NA	TRBJ2-5	CASSQGLQETQYF	TGTGCCAGCAGCCAAGGACTGCAAGAGACCCAGTACTTC
TRBV19	NA	NA	TRBJ1-5	CASSIGRRPQHF	TGTGCCAGTAGTATAGGCCGCAGGCCCCAGCATTTT
TRBV7-8	NA	NA	TRBJ1-6	CASSLDRRNSPLHF	TGTGCCAGCAGCTTGGATCGACGGAATTCACCCCTCCACTTT
TRBV2	NA	NA	TRBJ1-1	CASRVRRTNTEAFF	TGTGCCAGTAGGGTACGGCGGACGAACACTGAAGCTTTCTTT
TRBV3-1/TRBV3-2	NA	few	TRBJ2-2	CASSLTEGAGELFF	TGTGCCAGCAGCCTCACGGAGGGGGCCGGGGAGCTGTTTTTT
TRBV5-1	TRBD1	NA	TRBJ2-1	CASSYYSGQGNHNEQFF	TGCGCCAGCAGCTACTACTCTGGACAGGGGAATCACAATGAGCAGTTCTTC
TRBV6-6	NA	NA	TRBJ1-6	CASRGGTWDSPLHF	TGTGCCAGCAGAGGGGGGACCTGGGATTCACCCCTCCACTTT
TRBV6-1	TRBD1	NA	TRBJ2-3	CASSDRTGGRDTQYF	TGTGCCAGCAGTGACAGGACAGGGGGCCGTGATACGCAGTATTTT
TRBV5-1	NA	NA	TRBJ1-2	CASSSTTNYGYTF	TGCGCCAGCAGCTCCACAACTAACTATGGCTACACCTTC
TRBV9	TRBD2	once	TRBJ2-2	CASSRSSGGQNTGELFF	TGTGCCAGCAGCAGATCTAGCGGGGGACAGAACACCGGGGAGCTGTTTTTT
TRBV5-6	NA	NA	TRBJ2-1	CASSRGHLISYNEQFF	TGTGCCAGCAGCAGAGGACATCTGATCTCCTACAATGAGCAGTTCTTC
TRBV5-6	NA	NA	TRBJ1-4	CASSQIGMANEKLFF	TGTGCCAGCAGCCAAATCGGGATGGCTAATGAAAAACTGTTTTTT
TRBV28	NA	NA	TRBJ1-1	CASSLLVDSKEGTEAFF	TGTGCCAGCAGTTTATTGGTAGACTCTAAGGAAGGCACTGAAGCTTTCTTT
TRBV3-1/TRBV3-2	NA	NA	TRBJ2-5	CASSQVQRQETQYF	TGTGCCAGCAGCCAAGTGCAGCGTCAAGAGACCCAGTACTTC
TRBV7-8	TRBD1	NA	TRBJ1-1	CASRPDRGSTEAFF	TGTGCCAGCAGGCCGGACAGGGGAAGCACTGAAGCTTTCTTT
TRBV5-6	NA	NA	TRBJ1-3	CASSLIVHGSSGNTIYF	TGTGCCAGCAGCTTGATCGTCCACGGCAGCTCTGGAAACACCATATATTTT
TRBV28	NA	NA	TRBJ2-7	CASSTGPSYEQYF	TGTGCCAGCAGCACAGGGCCCTCCTACGAGCAGTACTTC
TRBV28	NA	NA	TRBJ2-6	CASSLSGSGANVLTF	TGTGCCAGCAGTTTATCAGGGTCTGGGGCCAACGTCCTGACTTTC
TRBV9	NA	NA	TRBJ1-1	CASSVRGEGTEAFF	TGTGCCAGCAGCGTGAGGGGTGAGGGCACTGAAGCTTTCTTT
TRBV29-1	TRBD2	NA	TRBJ2-4	CSPRLADDISPAKNIQYF	TGCAGCCCCAGACTAGCGGATGATATTTCCCCAGCCAAAAACATTCAGTACTTC
TRBV10-3	TRBD1	NA	TRBJ2-3	CAISGTGFADTQYF	TGTGCCATCAGCGGGACAGGGTTCGCAGATACGCAGTATTTT
TRBV27	NA	NA	TRBJ1-5	CASSLPEKQVYSNQPQHF	TGTGCCAGCAGTTTGCCGGAAAAACAGGTTTATAGCAATCAGCCCCAGCATTTT
TRBV7-9	TRBD2	once	TRBJ2-3	CASSFSGAQDTQYF	TGTGCCAGCAGCTTTAGCGGGGCCCAAGATACGCAGTATTTT
TRBV5-4	NA	NA	TRBJ1-4	CASSLGGRTNEKLFF	TGTGCCAGCAGCTTGGGCGGACGGACAAATGAAAAACTGTTTTTT
TRBV18	TRBD1	NA	TRBJ2-7	CASSPRQGTYEQYF	TGTGCCAGCTCACCCCGACAGGGAACTTACGAGCAGTACTTC
TRBV5-1	NA	NA	TRBJ1-1	CASSLAGGNTEAFF	TGCGCCAGCAGCTTGGCCGGGGGGAACACTGAAGCTTTCTTT
TRBV6-4	NA	NA	TRBJ2-5	CASTNGQNF	TGTGCCAGCACCAATGGGCAAAACTTC
TRBV28	NA	NA	TRBJ2-3	CASSLSGSGNTDTQYF	TGTGCCAGCAGTTTATCGGGTAGCGGAAACACAGATACGCAGTATTTT
TRBV19	NA	NA	TRBJ1-6	CASSQGSPLHF	TGTGCCAGTAGCCAGGGTTCACCCCTCCACTTT
TRBV5-1	TRBD1	NA	TRBJ1-1	CASRGRGRGHTEAFF	TGCGCCAGCCGGGGTCGGGGCAGGGGGCATACTGAAGCTTTCTTT